Detailed here is one TCR beta chain. The antigen is undetermined. The data derive from a study of graft-versus-host responses after intestinal transplantation. Looking at the study overall: Anti-thymocyte globulin induction preceded 2 to 4 years of tacrolimus and steroid maintenance in all recipients. Study findings and constraints: Early post-transplant HvG declines were associated with peak circulating GvH clone levels. Recipient marrow showed GvH clones, some seen first in ileum or blood. Graft-versus-host to host-versus-graft clonal ratios in allografts were high in patients with graft-donor T cell macrochimerism.

V was shortened by 2 bases and J by 11 bases, with 7 bases between the two germline ends. The CDR3 consists of 11 residues. Germline V gene data show CDR1 as MNHEY and CDR2 as SVGAGI. Data came from immunoSEQ multiplex PCR; TCRdb stores just in-frame clones and leaves some out. The sample contains more than 45,000 clones, about 90% of which appear only once. This receptor was obtained from a human patient who received an intestinal transplant, so some T cells may come from the graft donor. Sequenced material: PBMCs, taken approximately 120 days after intestinal transplantation. V gene TRBV6-5 combines with J gene TRBJ2-1; a weak D match, TRBD1 (6 bases). The chain's CDR3 is CASSYQGKQFF. The CDR3 region has the DNA TGTGCCAGCAGTTACCAGGGGAAGCAGTTCTTC.